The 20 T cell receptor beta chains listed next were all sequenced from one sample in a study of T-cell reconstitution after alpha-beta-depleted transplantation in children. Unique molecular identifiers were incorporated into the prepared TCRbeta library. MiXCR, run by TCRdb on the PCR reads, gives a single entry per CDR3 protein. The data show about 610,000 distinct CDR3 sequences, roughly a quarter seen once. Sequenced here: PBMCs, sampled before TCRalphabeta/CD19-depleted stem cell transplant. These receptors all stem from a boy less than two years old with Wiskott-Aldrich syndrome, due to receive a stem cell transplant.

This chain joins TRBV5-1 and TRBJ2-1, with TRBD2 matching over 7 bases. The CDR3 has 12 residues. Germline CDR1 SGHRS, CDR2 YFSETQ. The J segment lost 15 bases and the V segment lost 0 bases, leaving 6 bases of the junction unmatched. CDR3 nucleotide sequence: TGCGCCAGCAGCTTGGATGGGGAGGGTAGGTTCTTC. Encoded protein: CASSLDGEGRFF.

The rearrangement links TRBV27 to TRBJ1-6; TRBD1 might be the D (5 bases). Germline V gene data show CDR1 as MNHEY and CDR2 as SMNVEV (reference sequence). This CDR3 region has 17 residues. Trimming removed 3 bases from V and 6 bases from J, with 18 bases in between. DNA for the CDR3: TGTGCCAGCAGTTTTCAGAGGGGAACCCAACTTAATTCACCCCTCCACTTT. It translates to CASSFQRGTQLNSPLHF.

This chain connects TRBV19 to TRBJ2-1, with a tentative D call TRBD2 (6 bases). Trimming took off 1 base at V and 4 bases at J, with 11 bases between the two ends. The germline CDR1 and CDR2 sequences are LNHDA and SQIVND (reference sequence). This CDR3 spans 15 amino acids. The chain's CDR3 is CASSIVDGLYNEQFF. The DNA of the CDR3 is TGTGCCAGTAGTATAGTTGACGGACTATACAATGAGCAGTTCTTC.

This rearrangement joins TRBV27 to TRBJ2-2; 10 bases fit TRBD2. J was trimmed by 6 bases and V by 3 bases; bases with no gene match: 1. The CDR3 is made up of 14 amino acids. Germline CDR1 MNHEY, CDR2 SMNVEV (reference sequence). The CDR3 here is CASSFLAGAGELFF. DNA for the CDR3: TGTGCCAGCAGTTTCCTAGCGGGAGCCGGGGAGCTGTTTTTT.

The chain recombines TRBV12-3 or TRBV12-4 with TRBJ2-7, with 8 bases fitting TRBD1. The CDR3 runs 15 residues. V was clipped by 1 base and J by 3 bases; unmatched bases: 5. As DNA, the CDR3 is TGTGCCAGCAGTTTAGATTTTGGACAGGGCTACGAGCAGTACTTC. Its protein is CASSLDFGQGYEQYF.

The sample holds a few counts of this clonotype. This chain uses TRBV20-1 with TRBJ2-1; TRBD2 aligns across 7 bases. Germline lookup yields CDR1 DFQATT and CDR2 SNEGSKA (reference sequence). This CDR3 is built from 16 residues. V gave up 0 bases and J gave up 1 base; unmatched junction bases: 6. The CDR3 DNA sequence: TGCAGTGCTAGAGATCCCCCGGGAGGATCCTACAATGAGCAGTTCTTC. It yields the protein CSARDPPGGSYNEQFF.

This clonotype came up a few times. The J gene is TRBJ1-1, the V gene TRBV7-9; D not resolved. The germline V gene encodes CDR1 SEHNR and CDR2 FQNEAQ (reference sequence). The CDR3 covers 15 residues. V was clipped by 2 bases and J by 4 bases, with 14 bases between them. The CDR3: CASSLFQVRGTEAFF. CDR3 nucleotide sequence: TGTGCCAGCAGCTTATTTCAGGTGCGGGGCACTGAAGCTTTCTTT.

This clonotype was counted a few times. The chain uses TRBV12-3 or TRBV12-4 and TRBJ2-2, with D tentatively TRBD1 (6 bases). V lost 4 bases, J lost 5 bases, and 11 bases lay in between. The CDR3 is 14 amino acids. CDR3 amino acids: CASSSRGWTGELFF. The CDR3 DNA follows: TGTGCCAGCAGTTCCAGGGGATGGACCGGGGAGCTGTTTTTT.

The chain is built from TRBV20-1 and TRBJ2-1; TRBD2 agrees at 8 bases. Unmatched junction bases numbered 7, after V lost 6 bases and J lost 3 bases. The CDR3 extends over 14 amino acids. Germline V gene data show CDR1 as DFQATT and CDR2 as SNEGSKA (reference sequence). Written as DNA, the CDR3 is TGCAGTGCCCTCACTAGCGGAATCTACAATGAGCAGTTCTTC. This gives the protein CSALTSGIYNEQFF.

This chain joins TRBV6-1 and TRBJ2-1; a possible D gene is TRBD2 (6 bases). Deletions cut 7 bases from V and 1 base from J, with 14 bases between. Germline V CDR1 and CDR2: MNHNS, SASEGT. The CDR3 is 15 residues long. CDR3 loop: CASILKTSSYNEQFF. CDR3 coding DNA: TGTGCCAGCATCCTGAAGACTAGTTCCTACAATGAGCAGTTCTTC.

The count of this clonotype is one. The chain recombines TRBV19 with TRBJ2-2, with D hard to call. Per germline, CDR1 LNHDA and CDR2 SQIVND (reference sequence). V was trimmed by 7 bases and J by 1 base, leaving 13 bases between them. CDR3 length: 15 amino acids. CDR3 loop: CASTPLTQNTGELFF. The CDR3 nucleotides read TGTGCCAGTACTCCCCTAACCCAGAACACCGGGGAGCTGTTTTTT. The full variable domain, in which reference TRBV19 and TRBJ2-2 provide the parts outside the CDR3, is DGGITQSPKYLFRKEGQNVTLSCEQNLNHDAMYWYRQDPGQGLRLIYYSQIVNDFQKGDIAEGYSVSREKKESFPLTVTSAQKNPTAFYLCASTPLTQNTGELFFGEGSRLTVL.

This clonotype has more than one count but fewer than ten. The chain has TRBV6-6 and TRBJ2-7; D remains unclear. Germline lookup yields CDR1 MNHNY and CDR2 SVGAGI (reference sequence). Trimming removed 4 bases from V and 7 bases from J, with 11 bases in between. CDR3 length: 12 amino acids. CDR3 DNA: TGTGCCAGCAGTTTAACCCTAAGGGAGCAGTACTTC. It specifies CASSLTLREQYF.

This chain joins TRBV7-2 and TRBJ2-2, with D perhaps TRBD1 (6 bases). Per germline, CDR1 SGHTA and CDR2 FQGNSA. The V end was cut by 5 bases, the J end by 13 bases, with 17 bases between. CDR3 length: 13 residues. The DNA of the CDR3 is TGTGCCAGCAGCCGACAGGACAAAAGTAGGCTGTTTTTT. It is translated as CASSRQDKSRLFF.

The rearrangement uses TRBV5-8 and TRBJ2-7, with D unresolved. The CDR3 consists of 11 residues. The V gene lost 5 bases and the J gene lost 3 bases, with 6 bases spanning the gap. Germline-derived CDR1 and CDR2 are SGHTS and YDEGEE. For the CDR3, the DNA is TGTGCCAGCAGGGCCGTCTACGAGCAGTACTTC. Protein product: CASRAVYEQYF. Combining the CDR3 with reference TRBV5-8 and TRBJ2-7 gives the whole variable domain EAGVTQSPTHLIKTRGQQATLRCSPISGHTSVYWYQQALGLGLQFLLWYDEGEERNRGNFPPRFSGRQFPNYSSELNVNALELEDSALYLCASRAVYEQYFGPGTRLTVT.

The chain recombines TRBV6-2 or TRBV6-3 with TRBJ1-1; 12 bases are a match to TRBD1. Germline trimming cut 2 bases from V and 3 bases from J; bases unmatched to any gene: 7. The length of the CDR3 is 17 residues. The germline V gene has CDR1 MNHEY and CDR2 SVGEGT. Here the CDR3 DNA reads TGTGCCAGCAGTTACCCAAAGGGACAGGGGGCGGACACTGAAGCTTTCTTT. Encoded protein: CASSYPKGQGADTEAFF.

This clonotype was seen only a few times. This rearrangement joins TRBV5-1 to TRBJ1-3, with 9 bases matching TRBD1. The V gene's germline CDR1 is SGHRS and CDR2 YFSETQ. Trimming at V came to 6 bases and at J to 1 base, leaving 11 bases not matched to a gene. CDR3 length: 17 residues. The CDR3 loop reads CASKRLQGARSGNTIYF. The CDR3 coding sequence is TGCGCCAGCAAACGTCTACAGGGGGCAAGATCTGGAAACACCATATATTTT.

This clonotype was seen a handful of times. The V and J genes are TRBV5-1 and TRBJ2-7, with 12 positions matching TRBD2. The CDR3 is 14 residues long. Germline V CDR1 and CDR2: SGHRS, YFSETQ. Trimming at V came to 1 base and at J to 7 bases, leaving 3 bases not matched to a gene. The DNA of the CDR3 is TGCGCCAGCAGCTTGCTGGGACTAGCGGGTGAGCAGTACTTC. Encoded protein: CASSLLGLAGEQYF.

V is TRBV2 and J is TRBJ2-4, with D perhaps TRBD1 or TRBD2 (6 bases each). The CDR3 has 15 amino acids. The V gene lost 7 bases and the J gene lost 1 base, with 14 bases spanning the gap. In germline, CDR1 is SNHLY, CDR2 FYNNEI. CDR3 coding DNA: TGTGCCAGCATGAGGGGGGACTGGGCCAAAAACATTCAGTACTTC. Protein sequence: CASMRGDWAKNIQYF.

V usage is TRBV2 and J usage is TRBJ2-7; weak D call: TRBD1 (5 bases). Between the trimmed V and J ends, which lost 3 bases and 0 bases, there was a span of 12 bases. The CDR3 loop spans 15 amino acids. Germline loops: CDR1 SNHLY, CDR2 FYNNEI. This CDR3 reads CASSEQTGASYEQYF. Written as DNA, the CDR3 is TGTGCCAGCAGTGAGCAAACAGGAGCCTCCTACGAGCAGTACTTC.

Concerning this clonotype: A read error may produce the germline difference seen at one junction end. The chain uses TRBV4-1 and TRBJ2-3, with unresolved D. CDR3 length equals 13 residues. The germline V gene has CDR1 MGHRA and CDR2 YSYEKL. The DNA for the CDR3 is TGTGCCAGCAGCTTGGGCCCCCTCGGCACGCAGTATTTT. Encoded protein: CASSLGPLGTQYF.